One sample yielded the 13 T cell receptor beta chains listed below, sequenced in a study of technical replicates of blood from a few donors. The repertoire was sequenced with immunoSEQ multiplex PCR; TCRdb's copy has only in-frame clones and lacks some. The table lists fewer than 65,000 clones, approximately 87% of them singletons. Sequencing was performed on PBMCs. All receptors derive from a human donor in good health. Some clones in this sample may be carry-over from other donors' samples.

V and J are TRBV21-1 and TRBJ1-6. TRBV21-1 is flagged as a pseudogene. This CDR3 is 15 amino acids long. CDR3 protein: CASSPLKKYNSPLHF. For the CDR3, the DNA is TGTGCCAGCAGCCCCCTAAAGAAGTATAATTCACCCCTCCACTTT.

The chain uses TRBV15 and TRBJ2-1, with 7 positions matching TRBD2. Germline V gives CDR1 LNHNV, CDR2 YYDKDF (reference sequence). V dropped 6 bases and J dropped 7; count of bases not matched to a gene: 9. The CDR3 sequence is 14 residues long. The DNA of the CDR3 is TGTGCCACCAGTGGCGGGAGAGGAGGGAATGAGCAGTTCTTC. As protein: CATSGGRGGNEQFF.

This chain links TRBV6-4 with TRBJ2-1; 11 bases line up with TRBD2. Germline V lookup: CDR1 MRHNA, CDR2 SNTAGT. The V gene end was trimmed by 5 bases and the J gene end by 8 bases; junction bases not matched to a gene: 8. The CDR3 runs 15 residues. Written as DNA, the CDR3 is TGTGCCAGCAGTTTCACTAGCGGGAGTTACGATGAGCAGTTCTTC. It codes for CASSFTSGSYDEQFF.

About this clone: The junction and the germline gene differ at one end; a read error may be behind it. The J gene is TRBJ1-1, the V gene TRBV13; D is perhaps TRBD1 (5 bases). Per germline, CDR1 PRHDT and CDR2 FYEKMQ (reference sequence). The CDR3 is 12 residues long. This CDR3 is CASSLLGGFFHF. CDR3 coding DNA: TGTGCCAGCAGCTTACTGGGGGGATTTTTCCACTTT.

The V and J genes are TRBV4-3 and TRBJ2-1, with D maybe TRBD2 (5 bases). This CDR3 contains 14 residues. V lost 4 bases and J 3 bases, leaving 10 bases between the germline ends. The germline CDR1 and CDR2 sequences are LGHNA and YSLEER. The CDR3 sequence: CASSPGFGYNEQFF. DNA of the CDR3: TGCGCCAGCAGCCCGGGGTTTGGCTACAATGAGCAGTTCTTC.

This sequence joins TRBV2 and TRBJ1-2, with TRBD1 matching over 9 bases. Trimming removed 4 bases from V and 7 bases from J; junction bases left unmatched: 4. Germline values: CDR1 SNHLY, CDR2 FYNNEI. This CDR3 has 13 residues. As DNA, the CDR3 is TGTGCCAGCAGTGGTGGGACAGGGACTGGCTACACCTTC. Translating gives CASSGGTGTGYTF. The full variable domain, completed using reference TRBV2 and TRBJ1-2, is EPEVTQTPSHQVTQMGQEVILRCVPISNHLYFYWYRQILGQKVEFLVSFYNNEISEKSEIFDDQFSVERPDGSNFTLKIRSTKLEDSAMYFCASSGGTGTGYTFGSGTRLTVV.

The chain recombines TRBV12-1 with TRBJ1-5; the DNA was not compared with TRBD1, the D call given in the table. TRBV12-1 is described as a pseudogene. CDR3 length: 15 amino acids. The CDR3 DNA sequence: TGTGCCAGCAGCCTCATAAAGGGACAGGGGAAGCCCCAGCATTTT. As protein: CASSLIKGQGKPQHF.

This chain links TRBV6-4 with TRBJ2-1; 8 bases fit TRBD2. Trimming at V came to 4 bases and at J to 5 bases, leaving 10 bases not matched to a gene. Germline CDR1 MRHNA, CDR2 SNTAGT. The CDR3 sequence is 16 residues long. CDR3 sequence (DNA): TGTGCCAGCAGTGTCAAAAGCGGGAGTAGTAACAATGAGCAGTTCTTC. Encoded protein: CASSVKSGSSNNEQFF.

This rearrangement joins TRBV15 to TRBJ2-2; 10 nucleotides agree with TRBD1. J gave up 6 bases and V 0 bases, and 4 bases lay outside the gene matches. In germline, CDR1 is LNHNV, CDR2 YYDKDF (reference sequence). The CDR3 spans 16 residues. The CDR3 region is CATSRDDRGQAGELFF. In nucleotides, the CDR3 is TGTGCCACCAGCAGAGATGACAGGGGGCAAGCCGGGGAGCTGTTTTTT.

V usage is TRBV4-3 and J usage is TRBJ2-7; 9 bases are a match to TRBD2. Germline loops: CDR1 LGHNA, CDR2 YSLEER. V lost 4 bases to trimming and J lost 3 bases; unmatched junction nucleotides: 10. This CDR3 has 16 amino acids. This CDR3 is CASSRDSGGHLYEQYF. The CDR3 DNA reads as TGCGCCAGCAGCCGGGATAGCGGGGGACATCTCTACGAGCAGTACTTC.

V is TRBV13 and J is TRBJ2-7, with 12 bases that match TRBD2. Germline values: CDR1 PRHDT, CDR2 FYEKMQ (reference sequence). The CDR3 is 16 residues long. Trimming at V came to 5 bases and at J to 6 bases, leaving 11 bases not matched to a gene. This chain's CDR3 is CASSKVLTSGSSEQYF. The CDR3, as DNA: TGTGCCAGCAGCAAAGTGTTGACTAGCGGGAGTAGCGAGCAGTACTTC.

This clone was seen more than once but under ten times. This sequence joins TRBV5-1 and TRBJ1-2; perhaps TRBD1 as D (5 bases). The CDR3 has 13 amino acids. Trimming took 0 bases from V and 7 from J, leaving 10 bases between them. Germline V gene sequence: CDR1 SGHRS, CDR2 YFSETQ. CDR3 loop: CASSLADRSGYTF. CDR3 DNA: TGCGCCAGCAGCTTGGCCGACAGATCTGGCTACACCTTC.

The chain joins TRBV19 to TRBJ1-2, with 10 bases that match TRBD1. The CDR3 is made up of 13 amino acids. V gave up 5 bases and J gave up 6 bases; unmatched junction bases: 3. Germline loops: CDR1 LNHDA, CDR2 SQIVND (reference sequence). In nucleotides, the CDR3 is TGTGCCAGTAGTGCCGGACAGGGGGATGGCTACACCTTC. As protein: CASSAGQGDGYTF.